The 26 T cell receptor beta chains below come from one sample, sequenced in a study of T cells in Graves' hyperthyroidism and ophthalmopathy. RNA transcripts provided the source from which TCR beta CDR3 regions were amplified. RT-PCR in the first round (using the HTBI primer set) targeted the TCR CDR3. Each CDR3 protein is one row after TCRdb ran MiXCR on the multiplex PCR reads. The sample lists roughly 580,000 distinct CDR3 sequences, over 11% occurring once. The source material was blood. These receptors came from a woman aged 25 to 39 with Graves' hyperthyroidism that later progressed to Graves' ophthalmopathy.

V gene TRBV20-1 combines with J gene TRBJ2-1; D gene unclear. The CDR3 extends over 12 amino acids. Germline V gene data show CDR1 as DFQATT and CDR2 as SNEGSKA (reference sequence). Trimming took off 3 bases at V and 3 bases at J, with 6 bases between the two ends. The CDR3 DNA reads as TGCAGTGCTAGGGGCATCTACAATGAGCAGTTCTTC. It is translated as CSARGIYNEQFF.

The genes are TRBV4-1 and TRBJ1-6; 8 bases align to TRBD1. Germline V gives CDR1 MGHRA, CDR2 YSYEKL. Germline trimming cut 2 bases from V and 12 bases from J; bases unmatched to any gene: 9. This CDR3 has 15 residues. CDR3 residues: CASSQRDRSKVPLHF. Here the CDR3 DNA reads TGCGCCAGCAGCCAACGGGACAGGTCAAAGGTACCCCTCCACTTT.

The chain has TRBV24-1 and TRBJ2-3, with 13 bases matching TRBD2. This CDR3 spans 18 amino acids. Germline V CDR1 and CDR2: KGHDR, SFDVKD. V trimming: 2 bases; J trimming: 4 bases; junction bases outside the gene matches: 8. CDR3 sequence: CATSDWTGTSGVPDTQYF. The CDR3 DNA is TGTGCCACCAGTGATTGGACCGGGACTAGCGGGGTTCCAGATACGCAGTATTTT.

The chain has TRBV5-4 and TRBJ2-1, with D uncertain. CDR3 length: 13 residues. CDR1 and CDR2 from the germline V gene are SGHNT and YYREEE (reference sequence). The V and J ends lost 6 bases and 3 bases respectively, with 10 bases between them. In nucleotides, the CDR3 is TGTGCCAGCATGGCCCCCCACTACAATGAGCAGTTCTTC. This encodes CASMAPHYNEQFF.

CDR3 in amino acids: CASTWTGTYNEQFF. DNA of the CDR3: TGTGCCAGCACGTGGACAGGAACATACAATGAGCAGTTCTTC. This chain joins TRBV27 and TRBJ2-1; the match to TRBD1 covers 7 bases. The ends lost 7 bases at V and 4 bases at J; junction bases unmatched: 7. In germline, CDR1 is MNHEY, CDR2 SMNVEV (reference sequence). The CDR3 is made up of 14 amino acids.

This clonotype has just a few counts. The rearrangement uses TRBV9 and TRBJ2-1; 11 bases line up with TRBD2. From germline, CDR1 is SGDLS and CDR2 YYNGEE. The trim removed 2 bases at V and 9 bases at J, leaving 19 bases unmatched. The CDR3 covers 19 residues. CDR3 in DNA: TGTGCCAGCAGCGTCACGACCGACTTAGCGGGAGGGCCGCCGATTGAGCAGTTCTTC. Translation: CASSVTTDLAGGPPIEQFF.

This clonotype was recorded many times. The chain employs TRBV5-6 and TRBJ2-3, with 9 bases aligning to TRBD2. The CDR3 is 17 residues long. V was clipped by 4 bases and J by 4 bases; unmatched bases: 13. Germline V lookup: CDR1 SGHDT, CDR2 YYEEEE. CDR3 sequence (DNA): TGTGCCAGCAGCGGAGTTTCGGCGGGAGGGCAGGCAGATACGCAGTATTTT. As protein: CASSGVSAGGQADTQYF.

There are many counts of this clonotype. The rearrangement joins TRBV11-2 to TRBJ2-3, with D possibly matching TRBD1 (6 bases). CDR3 length: 16 amino acids. The V gene lost 8 bases and the J gene lost 1 base, with 19 bases spanning the gap. Germline CDR1 reads SGHAT; CDR2 reads FQNNGV. The CDR3 loop is CASRRDTSSGTDTQYF. The CDR3 DNA follows: TGTGCCAGCCGACGGGACACCTCCTCGGGCACAGATACGCAGTATTTT.

The chain employs TRBV30 and TRBJ2-3; weak D call: TRBD2 (5 bases). Germline CDR1 and CDR2: GTSNPN and SVGIG (reference sequence). Trimming stripped 0 bases from V and 0 bases from J, with 13 bases between. The CDR3 totals 16 residues. CDR3 in amino acids: CAWSVPLAPSTDTQYF. CDR3 DNA: TGTGCCTGGAGTGTCCCGCTAGCACCAAGCACAGATACGCAGTATTTT.

This chain joins TRBV19 and TRBJ2-1, with D perhaps matching TRBD2 (6 bases). CDR1 is LNHDA, CDR2 SQIVND, per germline (reference sequence). The CDR3 extends over 18 amino acids. V shed 3 bases and J shed 0 bases, with 18 bases lying between them. CDR3 residues: CASSIAGINIFSYNEQFF. CDR3 coding DNA: TGTGCCAGTAGTATCGCGGGGATCAATATTTTCTCCTACAATGAGCAGTTCTTC.

This clonotype has more than one count but fewer than ten. V gene TRBV6-2 or TRBV6-3 combines with J gene TRBJ2-3, with 13 bases identical to TRBD2. Unmatched junction bases numbered 9, after V lost 6 bases and J lost 0 bases. CDR1 is MNHEY and CDR2 is SVGEGT in the germline V gene. CDR3 length equals 18 residues. The CDR3 DNA is TGTGCCAGCAGCATAGCCGGGACTAGCGGGGCTAGCACAGATACGCAGTATTTT. It is translated as CASSIAGTSGASTDTQYF.

This clonotype was detected many times. The chain joins TRBV28 to TRBJ2-4; D uncertain. Germline V gene data show CDR1 as MDHEN and CDR2 as SYDVKM. V was cut by 7 bases and J by 0 bases, with 13 bases left in between. The CDR3 is made up of 15 amino acids. CDR3 in DNA: TGTGCCAGCAAGGGATCCGGTCTAGCCAAAAACATTCAGTACTTC. Protein product: CASKGSGLAKNIQYF.

Points on this clonotype: Being one base from a much bigger clone, this may be a read error. The DNA of the CDR3 is TGTGCCAGCTCACCACCGCGGGACAGGCGATCCTACGAGCAGTACTTC. This encodes CASSPPRDRRSYEQYF. The V and J genes are TRBV18 and TRBJ2-7; TRBD1 agrees at 8 bases. The CDR3 runs to 16 residues. The trim removed 0 bases at V and 1 base at J, leaving 5 bases unmatched. Per the germline V gene, CDR1 is KGHSH and CDR2 is LQKENI.

This clonotype was recorded at least ten times. V and J are TRBV18 and TRBJ2-7; 7 bases map to TRBD1. Trimming took 3 bases from V and 4 from J; bases not matched to a gene: 6. Germline V gene data show CDR1 as KGHSH and CDR2 as LQKENI. The CDR3 is 14 residues long. The CDR3 sequence: CASSPGRTGYEQYF. Written as DNA, the CDR3 is TGTGCCAGCTCACCGGGACGGACAGGTTACGAGCAGTACTTC.

This rearrangement joins TRBV4-1 to TRBJ2-1; 9 nucleotides line up with TRBD1. Germline CDR1 MGHRA, CDR2 YSYEKL. The J segment lost 2 bases and the V segment lost 0 bases, leaving 5 bases of the junction unmatched. This CDR3 is built from 17 residues. The CDR3 region has the DNA TGCGCCAGCAGCCAAGATGGCGGGACAGGGACCTACAATGAGCAGTTCTTC. This encodes CASSQDGGTGTYNEQFF.

This clonotype has a count of ten or more. V gene TRBV7-2 combines with J gene TRBJ2-1, with D possibly TRBD2 on 6 matching bases. V dropped 5 bases and J dropped 9 bases, with 14 bases sitting between them. The CDR3 contains 13 residues. Germline V gene lookup returns CDR1 SGHTA and CDR2 FQGNSA. The CDR3, as DNA: TGTGCCAGCAGCGGTAGCGGCCTCGGTGAGCAGTTCTTC. Protein: CASSGSGLGEQFF. The complete variable domain, with remaining parts taken from reference TRBV7-2 and TRBJ2-1, reads GAGVSQSPSNKVTEKGKDVELRCDPISGHTALYWYRQSLGQGLEFLIYFQGNSAPDKSGLPSDRFSAERTGGSVSTLTIQRTQQEDSAVYLCASSGSGLGEQFFGPGTRLTVL.

The table lists this clonotype with many counts. This chain links TRBV20-1 with TRBJ2-7, with D tentatively TRBD2 (5 bases). The CDR3 covers 16 residues. Trimming took 0 bases from V and 4 from J, leaving 19 bases between them. Germline-derived CDR1 and CDR2 are DFQATT and SNEGSKA (reference sequence). CDR3 loop: CSARDTLSGNVYEQYF. As DNA, the CDR3 is TGCAGTGCTAGAGATACCTTGAGCGGAAATGTTTACGAGCAGTACTTC.

This clonotype has a handful of counts. DNA of the CDR3: TGTGCCAGTACCCTATACCCCCCTAGCGGGAGCCCGCACAATGAGCAGTTCTTC. Translating gives CASTLYPPSGSPHNEQFF. The rearrangement joins TRBV19 to TRBJ2-1, with 10 bases matching TRBD2. Germline CDR1 reads LNHDA; CDR2 reads SQIVND (reference sequence). The CDR3 has 18 residues. Trimming removed 7 bases from V and 5 bases from J; junction bases left unmatched: 17.

This clonotype was seen repeatedly, ten times or more. The DNA for the CDR3 is TGTGCCAGCAGACAGGTACCGATGAACACTGAAGCTTTCTTT. It specifies CASRQVPMNTEAFF. This chain uses TRBV6-1 with TRBJ1-1; D is possibly TRBD1 (5 bases). CDR1 is MNHNS, CDR2 SASEGT, per germline. The CDR3 is 14 residues long. V was shortened by 6 bases and J by 0 bases, with 11 bases between the two germline ends.

This clonotype was found many times. The genes are TRBV11-3 and TRBJ2-1; D is possibly TRBD1 or TRBD2 (6 bases each). The CDR3 totals 15 residues. Trimming took off 0 bases at V and 8 bases at J, with 14 bases between the two ends. Germline values: CDR1 SGHNT, CDR2 YENEEA. Here the CDR3 DNA reads TGTGCCAGCAGCTTAGATGGGGGGCCGGTCGATGAGCAGTTCTTC. It codes for CASSLDGGPVDEQFF. The full variable domain, completed using reference TRBV11-3 and TRBJ2-1, is EAGVVQSPRYKIIEKKQPVAFWCNPISGHNTLYWYLQNLGQGPELLIRYENEEAVDDSQLPKDRFSAERLKGVDSTLKIQPAELGDSAVYLCASSLDGGPVDEQFFGPGTRLTVL.

This clonotype occurred many times. The chain employs TRBV11-3 and TRBJ2-5, with D possibly matching TRBD2 (5 bases). CDR3 size: 15 residues. Germline V gives CDR1 SGHNT, CDR2 YENEEA. V was shortened by 4 bases and J by 5 bases, with 17 bases between the two germline ends. DNA of the CDR3: TGTGCCAGCAGCTCGCGGACGGCCACGGGGGAGACCCAGTACTTC. Its translation: CASSSRTATGETQYF.

The chain has TRBV19 and TRBJ1-1; 7 bases are a match to TRBD1. Germline V gene data show CDR1 as LNHDA and CDR2 as SQIVND (reference sequence). This CDR3 is built from 16 residues. The V gene end was trimmed by 1 base and the J gene end by 5 bases; junction bases not matched to a gene: 10. CDR3 loop: CASSIGQGEEKTEAFF. The DNA of the CDR3 is TGTGCCAGTAGTATAGGGCAGGGGGAGGAGAAGACTGAAGCTTTCTTT.

This clonotype was counted many times. V usage is TRBV11-2 and J usage is TRBJ1-2; D is perhaps TRBD1 (5 bases). V was pared by 0 bases and J by 4 bases, with 12 bases between. The V gene's germline CDR1 is SGHAT and CDR2 FQNNGV. This CDR3 comprises 15 residues. The CDR3 DNA reads as TGTGCCAGCAGCTTAGACGCAGCGCAGGGCTATGGCTACACCTTC. Translated, it gives CASSLDAAQGYGYTF.

This clonotype turned up a few times. This chain connects TRBV5-1 to TRBJ1-2; 11 bases agree with TRBD1. J lost 6 bases, V lost 1 base, and 11 bases had no gene match. CDR3 size: 17 residues. In germline, CDR1 is SGHRS, CDR2 YFSETQ. CDR3 nucleotides: TGCGCCAGCAGCTTGTCTGTCTCTTTGGGACAGGGGGATGGCTACACCTTC. This translates into CASSLSVSLGQGDGYTF. The variable domain in full, completed from reference TRBV5-1 and TRBJ1-2, reads KAGVTQTPRYLIKTRGQQVTLSCSPISGHRSVSWYQQTPGQGLQFLFEYFSETQRNKGNFPGRFSGRQFSNSRSEMNVSTLELGDSALYLCASSLSVSLGQGDGYTFGSGTRLTVV.

This clonotype was counted at least ten times. The chain carries TRBV10-3 and TRBJ1-1; D is unclear. V was shortened by 0 bases and J by 2 bases, with 1 base between the two germline ends. Germline assignment: CDR1 ENHRY and CDR2 SYGVKD. There are 12 residues in the CDR3. The CDR3 loop reads CAISESNTEAFF. Here the CDR3 DNA reads TGTGCCATCAGTGAGTCCAACACTGAAGCTTTCTTT.

This clonotype was found a few times. V is TRBV20-1 and J is TRBJ2-7; TRBD2 aligns across 13 bases. CDR1 and CDR2 (germline): DFQATT, SNEGSKA (reference sequence). The CDR3 has 15 residues. V dropped 0 bases and J dropped 3; count of bases not matched to a gene: 2. This CDR3 reads CSARDRLAGGYEQYF. DNA of the CDR3: TGCAGTGCTAGAGACCGACTAGCGGGAGGCTACGAGCAGTACTTC.